The 16 T cell receptor beta chains below all came from one sample that was sequenced in a study of blood T cell repertoires in COVID-19. The protocol was immunoSEQ multiplex PCR, while the TCRdb copy is restricted to in-frame clones and leaves out a portion. The table includes a few hundred thousand clones, roughly nine tenths detected once. The sequenced sample consisted of peripheral blood. The receptors originated from a middle-aged woman who had recovered from COVID-19.

V and J are TRBV11-2 and TRBJ1-1; D possibly corresponds to TRBD1 (5 bases). Germline CDR1 is SGHAT and CDR2 is FQNNGV. The CDR3 sequence is 15 residues long. V lost 1 base to trimming and J lost 4 bases, with 13 bases between them. DNA of the CDR3: TGTGCCAGCAGCTTAGGGGGGGGGTTGACCACTGAAGCTTTCTTT. Its translation is CASSLGGGLTTEAFF. Based on the CDR3 plus reference TRBV11-2 and TRBJ1-1, the full variable domain is EAGVAQSPRYKIIEKRQSVAFWCNPISGHATLYWYQQILGQGPKLLIQFQNNGVVDDSQLPKDRFSAERLKGVDSTLKIQPAKLEDSAVYLCASSLGGGLTTEAFFGQGTRLTVV.

V is TRBV7-2 and J is TRBJ2-7, with TRBD1 matching over 8 bases. This CDR3 region has 14 residues. Germline CDR1 SGHTA, CDR2 FQGNSA. V lost 0 bases, J lost 2 bases, and 0 bases stayed unmatched. The CDR3 nucleotides read TGTGCCAGCAGCTTAGCGGGACAGGCCTACGAGCAGTACTTC. This translates into CASSLAGQAYEQYF.

CDR3 DNA: TGTGCCAGCTACTCCGGTAATTCACCCCTCCACTTT. It yields the protein CASYSGNSPLHF. The chain joins TRBV6-5 to TRBJ1-6, with D unclear. The germline CDR1 and CDR2 sequences are MNHEY and SVGAGI. This CDR3 has 12 amino acids. The V and J ends lost 8 bases and 6 bases respectively, with 8 bases between them.

This chain connects TRBV7-9 to TRBJ2-5; perhaps TRBD1 as D (6 bases). Germline CDR1 and CDR2: SEHNR and FQNEAQ (reference sequence). This CDR3 is 15 amino acids long. V gave up 1 base and J gave up 5 bases, with 14 bases separating them. The CDR3 DNA follows: TGTGCCAGCAGCTTAGAAAGGGGGACATGGGAGACCCAGTACTTC. Translating gives CASSLERGTWETQYF.

The CDR3 protein is CASSPLGLADLSYEQYV. The CDR3 DNA reads as TGTGCCAGCAGCCCCCTCGGACTAGCGGACCTCTCCTACGAGCAGTACGTC. The V gene is TRBV5-6, the J gene TRBJ2-7; 10 bases line up with TRBD2. V trimming: 4 bases; J trimming: 0 bases; junction bases outside the gene matches: 10. Germline V gene lookup returns CDR1 SGHDT and CDR2 YYEEEE. The CDR3 spans 17 residues.

The CDR3 sequence is CASAEGSTNEQFF. The CDR3 bases are TGTGCCAGCGCGGAGGGGTCTACGAATGAGCAGTTCTTC. The genes are TRBV6-4 and TRBJ2-1; tentative D call: TRBD2 (6 bases). This CDR3 is 13 amino acids long. Looked up from germline, CDR1 is MRHNA and CDR2 is SNTAGT. Deletions cut 8 bases from V and 7 bases from J, with 15 bases between.

The J gene is TRBJ2-3, the V gene TRBV5-1; weak D call: TRBD2 (6 bases). V lost 4 bases and J 2 bases, leaving 17 bases between the germline ends. Germline values: CDR1 SGHRS, CDR2 YFSETQ. The CDR3 runs 16 residues. Here the CDR3 reads CASSNRDSPPTDTQYF. CDR3 coding DNA: TGCGCCAGCAGCAACCGGGACTCCCCTCCCACAGATACGCAGTATTTT.

The chain employs TRBV27 and TRBJ2-2, with 9 positions matching TRBD2. Per the germline V gene, CDR1 is MNHEY and CDR2 is SMNVEV (reference sequence). Trimming removed 2 bases from V and 7 bases from J; junction bases left unmatched: 5. The CDR3 has 15 residues. Here the CDR3 reads CASSLAGGPVGELFF. DNA of the CDR3: TGTGCCAGCAGTTTAGCGGGAGGGCCCGTCGGGGAGCTGTTTTTT.

The chain uses TRBV9 and TRBJ1-3, with a possible D match to TRBD1 (5 bases). The V gene lost 3 bases and the J gene lost 4 bases, with 23 bases spanning the gap. This CDR3 spans 18 amino acids. Germline lookup yields CDR1 SGDLS and CDR2 YYNGEE. The CDR3 nucleotides are TGTGCCAGCAGCGCGCTCCTCGGGCCCGGGGGAATCGGAAACACCATATATTTT. Its protein product is CASSALLGPGGIGNTIYF. The full variable domain, in which reference TRBV9 and TRBJ1-3 provide the parts outside the CDR3, is DSGVTQTPKHLITATGQRVTLRCSPRSGDLSVYWYQQSLDQGLQFLIQYYNGEERAKGNILERFSAQQFPDLHSELNLSSLELGDSALYFCASSALLGPGGIGNTIYFGEGSWLTVV.

The gene calls are TRBV7-9 and TRBJ2-3, with 10 nucleotides matching TRBD2. The CDR3 runs 16 residues. Per germline, CDR1 SEHNR and CDR2 FQNEAQ (reference sequence). Trimming cost V 5 bases and J 6 bases; bases outside gene matches: 11. CDR3 sequence reads: CASSREGAGGPDTQYF. The CDR3 nucleotides are TGTGCCAGCAGCAGGGAAGGAGCGGGAGGGCCGGATACGCAGTATTTT. The whole variable domain, filled in from reference TRBV7-9 and TRBJ2-3, reads DTGVSQNPRHKITKRGQNVTFRCDPISEHNRLYWYRQTLGQGPEFLTYFQNEAQLEKSRLLSDRFSAERPKGSFSTLEIQRTEQGDSAMYLCASSREGAGGPDTQYFGPGTRLTVL.

This chain connects TRBV3-1 (or the pseudogene TRBV3-2) to TRBJ2-5; 7 positions agree with TRBD1. Germline-derived CDR1 and CDR2 are LGHDT and YNNKEL (reference sequence). V lost 8 bases, J lost 1 base, and 7 bases stayed unmatched. This CDR3 has 14 residues. In nucleotides, the CDR3 is TGTGCCAGCCTTCAGGGGGATTTCCAAGAGACCCAGTACTTC. Its protein product is CASLQGDFQETQYF.

The chain uses TRBV11-2 and TRBJ2-5; D remains unclear. Germline values: CDR1 SGHAT, CDR2 FQNNGV. This CDR3 has 13 residues. The V end lost 1 base, the J end lost 1 base, and 4 bases lay between the germline ends. The CDR3 reads CASSLALQETQYF. The DNA for the CDR3 is TGTGCCAGCAGCTTAGCCCTCCAAGAGACCCAGTACTTC.

This chain connects TRBV5-1 to TRBJ1-5; D call uncertain. CDR1 SGHRS and CDR2 YFSETQ come from the germline V gene. The CDR3 totals 14 residues. Trimming left V 4 bases short and J 5 bases short, with 13 bases between. As DNA, the CDR3 is TGCGCCAGCAGCCCACGACCGGAGGATCAGCCCCAGCATTTT. This codes for CASSPRPEDQPQHF.

This chain links TRBV5-4 with TRBJ1-2; no reliable D call. CDR3 size: 15 residues. V lost 4 bases and J lost 0, with 13 bases in between. Germline-derived CDR1 and CDR2 are SGHNT and YYREEE (reference sequence). CDR3 DNA sequence: TGTGCCAGCAGCGGAGGACCGATAGCTAACTATGGCTACACCTTC. Translation: CASSGGPIANYGYTF.

J is TRBJ2-3 and V is TRBV11-3; 7 bases align to TRBD2. V lost 5 bases, J lost 0 bases, and 8 bases stayed unmatched. This CDR3 has 16 amino acids. Germline CDR1 SGHNT, CDR2 YENEEA. The CDR3: CASSIPSGTSTDTQYF. In DNA, the CDR3 is TGTGCCAGCAGCATACCTAGCGGTACTAGCACAGATACGCAGTATTTT.

The V and J genes are TRBV11-3 and TRBJ2-7; D is perhaps TRBD2 (6 bases). The CDR3 is 14 amino acids. Germline V gene sequence: CDR1 SGHNT, CDR2 YENEEA. V was cut by 5 bases and J by 3 bases, with 14 bases left in between. The CDR3 sequence is CASSAGMGGYEQYV. The CDR3 region has the DNA TGTGCCAGCAGCGCCGGGATGGGGGGCTACGAGCAGTACGTC.